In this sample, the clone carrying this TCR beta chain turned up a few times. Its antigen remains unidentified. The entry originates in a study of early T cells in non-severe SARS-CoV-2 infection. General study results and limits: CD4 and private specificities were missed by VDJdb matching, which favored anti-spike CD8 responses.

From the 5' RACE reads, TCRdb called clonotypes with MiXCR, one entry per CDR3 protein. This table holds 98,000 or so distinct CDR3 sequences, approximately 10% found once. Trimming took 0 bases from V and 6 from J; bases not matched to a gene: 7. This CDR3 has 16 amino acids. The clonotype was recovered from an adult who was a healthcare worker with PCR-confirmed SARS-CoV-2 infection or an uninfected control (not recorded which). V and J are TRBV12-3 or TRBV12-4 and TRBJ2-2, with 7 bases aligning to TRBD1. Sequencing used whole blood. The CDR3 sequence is CASSLATGAVAGELFF. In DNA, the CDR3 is TGTGCCAGCAGTTTAGCTACAGGGGCGGTCGCCGGGGAGCTGTTTTTT.